This T cell receptor beta chain was documented in a study of T cell clones after liver transplantation. Study-wide findings and caveats: Compared with third party-reactive sequences, donor-reactive ones declined more, independent of withdrawal success.

Germline V gives CDR1 WSHSY, CDR2 SAAADI. Trimming took 2 bases from V and 4 from J; bases not matched to a gene: 5. CDR3 length equals 16 residues. Note on this clone: Antigen specificity is unknown.

Using immunoSEQ multiplex PCR, the repertoire was profiled, and TCRdb retains in-frame clones only, with some absent. The sample carries about 45,000 clones, 85% to 90% recorded once. The source is a human patient who received a liver transplant. A subset of T cells may come from the graft donor. The sample consisted of CD4+ T cells from blood, taken 24 months after liver transplant. The chain joins TRBV10-2 to TRBJ2-1; 10 positions agree with TRBD2. The CDR3 nucleotides read TGCGCCAGCAGTGAGGGAGCGGGGGGGCCTTACAATGAGCAGTTCTTC. It yields the protein CASSEGAGGPYNEQFF.